Each of the 29 T cell receptor beta chains below was sequenced from the same sample in a study of cytomegalovirus exposure and HLA in healthy donors. Primers included in the PCR were 60 Vbeta and 13 Jbeta primers. Sequenced by immunoSEQ multiplex PCR; TCRdb stores in-frame clones only, minus some. In the table there are over 150,000 clones, around 80% of which are singletons. Material for sequencing was PBMCs. The source is a woman in her 30s in good health and CMV-seronegative.

The chain joins TRBV19 to TRBJ2-1; 11 bases fit TRBD1. This CDR3 is 15 amino acids long. V was pared by 9 bases and J by 7 bases, with 11 bases of the junction left unmatched. The germline gives CDR1 LNHDA, CDR2 SQIVND (reference sequence). In DNA, the CDR3 is TGTGCCAGCTCGAGGGGGACAGGGGGTTTTAATGAGCAGTTCTTC. It specifies CASSRGTGGFNEQFF.

The V call is TRBV4-3, the J call TRBJ1-6; no clear D. The germline gives CDR1 LGHNA, CDR2 YSLEER. With 1 base removed from V and 4 bases from J, the gap between germline ends came to 5 bases. The length of the CDR3 is 14 residues. Written as DNA, the CDR3 is TGCGCCAGCAGCCAAGGAGGTTATAATTCACCCCTCCACTTT. It yields the protein CASSQGGYNSPLHF.

The V gene is TRBV7-8, the J gene TRBJ2-5, with D perhaps TRBD1 (5 bases). The DNA end is more similar to TRBJ2-7, so the J call may be wrong. CDR1 and CDR2 from the germline V gene are SGHVS and FQNEAQ. The CDR3 is made up of 15 amino acids. CDR3 loop: CASSPRQSSSYEQYF. The CDR3 nucleotides are TGTGCCAGCAGCCCCCGACAGTCGAGCTCCTACGAGCAGTACTTC.

The chain combines TRBV7-9 with TRBJ2-3, with TRBD1 matching 7 bases. This CDR3 has 12 amino acids. J lost 4 bases, V lost 5 bases, and 0 bases had no gene match. Germline CDR1 reads SEHNR; CDR2 reads FQNEAQ (reference sequence). The CDR3, as DNA: TGTGCCAGCAGCCAGGGGGCAGATACGCAGTATTTT. Translation: CASSQGADTQYF.

CDR3 nucleotides: TGCGCCAGCAGCCCTGGGGACTTTTATAGCAATCAGCCCCAGCATTTT. This gives the protein CASSPGDFYSNQPQHF. The rearrangement uses TRBV4-1 and TRBJ1-5, with D perhaps matching TRBD1 (5 bases). CDR3 length: 16 residues. V lost 4 bases and J lost 0, with 13 bases in between. The germline gives CDR1 MGHRA, CDR2 YSYEKL.

CDR3 in amino acids: CASSTSYRDSSYNSPLHF. The DNA for the CDR3 is TGTGCCAGTAGTACCTCCTACCGGGACAGCTCCTATAATTCACCCCTCCACTTT. The V call is TRBV19, the J call TRBJ1-6, with 7 bases that match TRBD1. The CDR3 spans 18 residues. The ends lost 4 bases at V and 0 bases at J; junction bases unmatched: 9. CDR1 LNHDA and CDR2 SQIVND come from the germline V gene (reference sequence).

CDR3: CASSLATESSYEQYF. Written as DNA, the CDR3 is TGTGCCAGCAGCTTAGCGACGGAGAGCTCCTACGAGCAGTACTTC. The chain combines TRBV7-8 with TRBJ2-7; D is uncertain. This CDR3 is built from 15 residues. CDR1 and CDR2 from the germline V gene are SGHVS and FQNEAQ. The V end lost 0 bases, the J end lost 0 bases, and 9 bases lay between the germline ends.

This sequence joins TRBV9 and TRBJ1-4; D remains unclear. Germline V gene lookup returns CDR1 SGDLS and CDR2 YYNGEE. The CDR3 contains 14 residues. V shed 2 bases and J shed 7 bases, with 12 bases lying between them. The CDR3 DNA reads as TGTGCCAGCAGCGTGGGCCCCCTGGGTGAAAAACTGTTTTTT. It yields the protein CASSVGPLGEKLFF.

The chain recombines TRBV6-5 with TRBJ1-5; D might be TRBD1 (6 bases). CDR1 and CDR2 (germline): MNHEY, SVGAGI. V lost 0 bases and J 8 bases, leaving 17 bases between the germline ends. This CDR3 spans 16 amino acids. The CDR3 region is CASSYSGGAGREPQHF. In DNA, the CDR3 is TGTGCCAGCAGTTACTCGGGGGGCGCGGGGAGGGAGCCCCAGCATTTT.

This chain connects TRBV5-1 to TRBJ2-7; 8 bases agree with TRBD1. Per germline, CDR1 SGHRS and CDR2 YFSETQ. V was pared by 3 bases and J by 2 bases, with 7 bases of the junction left unmatched. The CDR3 is 15 amino acids. In nucleotides, the CDR3 is TGCGCCAGCAGCTCAGGGGGGACAGGTCCCTACGAGCAGTACTTC. Encoded protein: CASSSGGTGPYEQYF.

The rearrangement links TRBV7-9 to TRBJ1-2, with D possibly matching TRBD1 (6 bases). Deletions cut 4 bases from V and 3 bases from J, with 15 bases between. The CDR3 spans 15 residues. The V gene's germline CDR1 is SEHNR and CDR2 FQNEAQ (reference sequence). The CDR3 sequence is CASSYQGLDDYGYTF. Written as DNA, the CDR3 is TGTGCCAGCAGCTACCAGGGGCTAGATGACTATGGCTACACCTTC.

The J gene is TRBJ1-6, the V gene TRBV7-9; D is undetermined. V was pared by 2 bases and J by 8 bases, with 7 bases between. CDR3 length equals 13 residues. From germline, CDR1 is SEHNR and CDR2 FQNEAQ (reference sequence). The CDR3 loop is CASSLTSDSPLHF. The CDR3 DNA reads TGTGCCAGCAGCTTAACAAGTGATTCACCCCTCCACTTT.

This clone was seen a single time. This chain joins TRBV5-1 and TRBJ2-1, with 10 bases identical to TRBD2. V lost 0 bases and J lost 0; bases outside the gene matches: 9. This CDR3 is 19 amino acids long. Germline V gene lookup returns CDR1 SGHRS and CDR2 YFSETQ. The CDR3 sequence: CASSLGVAGGLSSYNEQFF. The CDR3 DNA reads as TGCGCCAGCAGCTTGGGGGTAGCGGGGGGACTGAGCTCCTACAATGAGCAGTTCTTC.

V and J are TRBV19 and TRBJ1-1; 9 positions agree with TRBD1. Germline CDR1 is LNHDA and CDR2 is SQIVND (reference sequence). The CDR3 is made up of 14 amino acids. CDR3 in DNA: TGTGGCTCCGGGACAGGGAACATGAACACTGAAGCTTTCTTT. This codes for CGSGTGNMNTEAFF.

The CDR3 DNA follows: TGTGCCAGCAGTGAATTCGGACAGGGTTGGGTGAAAGAGACCCAGTACTTC. Translated, it gives CASSEFGQGWVKETQYF. J is TRBJ2-5 and V is TRBV6-1; 8 positions agree with TRBD1. Germline lookup yields CDR1 MNHNS and CDR2 SASEGT. Unmatched junction bases numbered 11, after V lost 2 bases and J lost 3 bases. The CDR3 is made up of 17 amino acids.

This clone has a handful of counts. This chain joins TRBV29-1 and TRBJ2-1; D is undetermined. V shed 2 bases and J shed 1 base, with 9 bases lying between them. The germline V gene encodes CDR1 SQVTM and CDR2 ANQGSEA. The CDR3 is 14 residues long. CDR3 protein: CSVETSSSYNEQFF. The CDR3 DNA reads TGCAGCGTTGAAACTTCCTCTTCCTACAATGAGCAGTTCTTC.

The chain links TRBV5-1 to TRBJ2-7; 8 bases map to TRBD1. Germline V gene lookup returns CDR1 SGHRS and CDR2 YFSETQ. This CDR3 has 15 amino acids. The V and J ends lost 4 bases and 5 bases, in that order; junction bases with no gene match: 11. In DNA, the CDR3 is TGCGCCAGCAGCCAGCGACCGGACAGGGTCCACGAGCAGTACTTC. It translates to CASSQRPDRVHEQYF.

V is TRBV7-2 and J is TRBJ2-1; D is ambiguous. Trimming shortened V by 4 bases and J by 10 bases, and 11 bases separated the two germline ends. The CDR3 covers 12 residues. CDR1 and CDR2 (germline): SGHTA, FQGNSA. This CDR3 reads CASSYSISEQFF. The CDR3 DNA reads TGTGCCAGCAGCTACTCGATCTCCGAGCAGTTCTTC. The variable domain in full, completed from reference TRBV7-2 and TRBJ2-1, reads GAGVSQSPSNKVTEKGKDVELRCDPISGHTALYWYRQSLGQGLEFLIYFQGNSAPDKSGLPSDRFSAERTGGSVSTLTIQRTQQEDSAVYLCASSYSISEQFFGPGTRLTVL.

The chain links TRBV5-6 to TRBJ2-5, with D perhaps TRBD1 (6 bases). The better agreement between TRBJ2-7 and the DNA end casts doubt on the J call. CDR1 and CDR2 (germline): SGHDT, YYEEEE. This CDR3 has 14 residues. The CDR3 DNA follows: TGTGCCAGCAGCTCGAAGGGGGTAGCCTACGAGCAGTACTTC. Protein: CASSSKGVAYEQYF.

The chain has TRBV11-3 and TRBJ2-2, with D possibly matching TRBD1 (5 bases). Trimming removed 2 bases at V and 4 bases at J, with 5 bases between. The germline CDR1 and CDR2 sequences are SGHNT and YENEEA. The CDR3 loop spans 13 amino acids. CDR3 region: CASSLQGTGELFF. The CDR3 DNA follows: TGTGCCAGCAGCTTACAGGGCACCGGGGAGCTGTTTTTT.

The chain carries TRBV21-1 and TRBJ2-3; the table's D gene call, TRBD2, was not cross checked with the DNA. TRBV21-1 is a pseudogene segment. The CDR3 runs to 16 residues. For the CDR3, the DNA is TGTGCCAGCAGCAAAACGGGACTACAGAGCACAGATACGCAGTATTTT. Translated: CASSKTGLQSTDTQYF.

The chain joins TRBV28 to TRBJ1-2; D gene uncertain. The CDR3 loop spans 14 amino acids. V lost 2 bases, J lost 0 bases, and 7 bases lay in between. CDR1 and CDR2 (germline): MDHEN, SYDVKM. The CDR3 loop is CASSLGLSNYGYTF. Here the CDR3 DNA reads TGTGCCAGCAGTTTAGGGCTCTCTAACTATGGCTACACCTTC.

The chain is built from TRBV11-2 and TRBJ2-3; a possible D gene is TRBD2 (6 bases). This CDR3 is built from 14 residues. CDR1 is SGHAT, CDR2 FQNNGV, per germline. Trimming removed 5 bases from V and 6 bases from J, with 15 bases in between. CDR3 amino acids: CASSPYTAGDTQYF. CDR3 sequence (DNA): TGTGCCAGCAGCCCGTACACCGCGGGGGATACGCAGTATTTT.

The gene calls are TRBV6-5 and TRBJ1-6; D perhaps matches TRBD1 (6 bases). The CDR3 loop spans 16 amino acids. In germline, CDR1 is MNHEY, CDR2 SVGAGI. V shed 0 bases and J shed 7 bases, with 13 bases lying between them. DNA of the CDR3: TGTGCCAGCAGTTACTCAGGGGGTCCTATGAATTCACCCCTCCACTTT. Translating it yields CASSYSGGPMNSPLHF.

This clone was recorded only once. V usage is TRBV7-8 and J usage is TRBJ2-3; D might be TRBD1 (5 bases). The germline gives CDR1 SGHVS, CDR2 FQNEAQ. The CDR3 spans 13 residues. V was trimmed by 0 bases and J by 11 bases, leaving 12 bases between them. The CDR3 DNA sequence: TGTGCCAGCAGCTTAGCTAAGGGTAGGGGGCAGTATTTT. It specifies CASSLAKGRGQYF. The full variable domain, its missing parts supplied by reference TRBV7-8 and TRBJ2-3, is GAGVSQSPRYKVAKRGQDVALRCDPISGHVSLFWYQQALGQGPEFLTYFQNEAQLDKSGLPSDRFFAERPEGSVSTLKIQRTQQEDSAVYLCASSLAKGRGQYFGPGTRLTVL.

This sequence joins TRBV11-2 and TRBJ1-1, with TRBD1 identical over 11 bases. The V segment lost 3 bases and the J segment 5 bases; nucleotides outside the gene matches: 2. The CDR3 totals 14 residues. CDR1 is SGHAT, CDR2 FQNNGV, per germline. This CDR3 is CASSFGQGATEAFF. The CDR3 bases are TGTGCCAGCAGCTTCGGACAGGGGGCAACTGAAGCTTTCTTT.

The chain carries TRBV7-2 and TRBJ2-2; D unresolved. Germline CDR1 SGHTA, CDR2 FQGNSA. V gave up 3 bases and J gave up 7 bases, with 6 bases separating them. The CDR3 extends over 12 amino acids. The CDR3 loop is CASSFSGGELFF. In nucleotides, the CDR3 is TGTGCCAGCAGCTTTAGTGGCGGGGAGCTGTTTTTT.

CDR3 region: CASSGWTGGDGELFF. As DNA, the CDR3 is TGCGCCAGCAGTGGGTGGACAGGAGGTGACGGGGAGCTGTTTTTT. This sequence joins TRBV5-1 and TRBJ2-2; 7 positions agree with TRBD1. The V segment lost 5 bases and the J segment 7 bases; nucleotides outside the gene matches: 11. In germline, CDR1 is SGHRS, CDR2 YFSETQ. The CDR3 is 15 residues long.

The genes are TRBV7-8 and TRBJ1-5, with D unclear. CDR1 SGHVS and CDR2 FQNEAQ come from the germline V gene. Between the trimmed V and J ends, which lost 1 base and 0 bases, there was a span of 7 bases. The CDR3 covers 15 residues. CDR3 in amino acids: CASSLGEHSNQPQHF. CDR3 sequence (DNA): TGTGCCAGCAGCTTAGGGGAGCATAGCAATCAGCCCCAGCATTTT.